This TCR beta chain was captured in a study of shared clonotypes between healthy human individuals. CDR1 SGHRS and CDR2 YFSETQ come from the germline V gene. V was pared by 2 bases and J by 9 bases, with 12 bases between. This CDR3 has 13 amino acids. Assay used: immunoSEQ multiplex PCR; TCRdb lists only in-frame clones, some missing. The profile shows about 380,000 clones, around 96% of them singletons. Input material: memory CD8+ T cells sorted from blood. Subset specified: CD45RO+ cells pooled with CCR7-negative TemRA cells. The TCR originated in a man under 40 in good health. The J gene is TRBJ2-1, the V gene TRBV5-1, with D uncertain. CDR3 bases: TGCGCCAGCAGCTTAGAATTACGAACTGAGCAGTTCTTC. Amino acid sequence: CASSLELRTEQFF.